What follows are 17 T cell receptor beta chains derived from one specimen sequenced in a study of blood T cells in healthy people across ages. Through a sample-barcoded 5' primer and a J-beta primer mix, a second PCR was run for about 6 to 11 cycles. TCRdb re-derived calls from the 5' RACE reads in MiXCR, one entry per CDR3 protein. The table lists roughly 700,000 distinct CDR3 sequences, about 30% of them singletons. The sample taken for sequencing was blood. The receptors here all came from a woman at least 80 years old in good health.

This chain uses TRBV7-2 with TRBJ1-1; TRBD1 aligns across 7 bases. V trimming: 6 bases; J trimming: 1 base; junction bases outside the gene matches: 11. This CDR3 has 16 amino acids. From germline, CDR1 is SGHTA and CDR2 FQGNSA. The CDR3 DNA reads as TGTGCCAGCAGGAGGTCCGGGACAGAAGGGAACACTGAAGCTTTCTTT. Protein sequence: CASRRSGTEGNTEAFF.

This rearrangement joins TRBV24-1 to TRBJ2-1, with TRBD2 matching over 8 bases. CDR1 is KGHDR and CDR2 is SFDVKD in the germline V gene. V lost 4 bases and J lost 5; bases outside the gene matches: 6. The CDR3 length is 15 residues. The DNA for the CDR3 is TGTGCCACCAGTGACCGTAGCGGGGCGGACAATGAGCAGTTCTTC. Its protein is CATSDRSGADNEQFF.

This clonotype was recorded many times. The chain links TRBV6-2 or TRBV6-3 to TRBJ2-7, with a possible D match to TRBD1 (5 bases). Trimming cost V 0 bases and J 3 bases, with 12 bases left between them. The CDR3 totals 15 residues. Looked up from germline, CDR1 is MNHEY and CDR2 is SVGEGT. The CDR3 region is CASSYSGQLDYEQYF. Written as DNA, the CDR3 is TGTGCCAGCAGTTACTCGGGGCAACTCGACTACGAGCAGTACTTC.

This clonotype has only a few counts. V is TRBV5-1 and J is TRBJ1-2; D gene unclear. V dropped 3 bases and J dropped 4 bases, with 16 bases sitting between them. CDR1 and CDR2 (germline): SGHRS, YFSETQ. The CDR3 is 15 amino acids. The DNA of the CDR3 is TGCGCCAGCAGCTCCGGACCAGCCTTAGTCTATGGCTACACCTTC. This encodes CASSSGPALVYGYTF.

The rearrangement joins TRBV20-1 to TRBJ2-4; D is tentatively TRBD1 or TRBD2 (6 bases each). Germline V gene lookup returns CDR1 DFQATT and CDR2 SNEGSKA (reference sequence). V lost 6 bases, J lost 3 bases, and 15 bases lay in between. The length of the CDR3 is 14 residues. Here the CDR3 DNA reads TGCAGTGCCTTCGGAGGGGGTGGCAAAAACATTCAGTACTTC. Its protein is CSAFGGGGKNIQYF.

This clonotype occurred a few times. This chain uses TRBV5-1 with TRBJ1-4; D gene uncertain. Trimming cost V 4 bases and J 4 bases, with 17 bases left between them. This CDR3 is 16 amino acids long. In germline, CDR1 is SGHRS, CDR2 YFSETQ. The CDR3 loop is CASSKKLSEGNEKLFF. CDR3 bases: TGCGCCAGCAGCAAGAAACTATCCGAGGGTAATGAAAAACTGTTTTTT.

This clonotype showed up many times. The chain carries TRBV7-2 and TRBJ2-6; D remains ambiguous. V was clipped by 0 bases and J by 4 bases, with 10 bases between them. The germline CDR1 and CDR2 sequences are SGHTA and FQGNSA. The CDR3 is made up of 16 amino acids. The CDR3 here is CASSLAGPSGANVLTF. The CDR3 coding sequence is TGTGCCAGCAGCTTAGCAGGGCCCTCCGGGGCCAACGTCCTGACTTTC.

In this sample, this clonotype turned up many times. The J gene is TRBJ2-3, the V gene TRBV5-6; 7 nucleotides match TRBD2. The CDR3 has 17 residues. Germline assignment: CDR1 SGHDT and CDR2 YYEEEE. V was pared by 4 bases and J by 2 bases, with 13 bases of the junction left unmatched. As DNA, the CDR3 is TGTGCCAGCAGCGCCCTTGGGGCTAGCGGATACACAGATACGCAGTATTTT. This gives the protein CASSALGASGYTDTQYF.

This clonotype was observed at least ten times. This chain uses TRBV20-1 with TRBJ2-7; D is undetermined. The CDR3 length is 12 residues. V shed 3 bases and J shed 3 bases, with 9 bases lying between them. CDR1 DFQATT and CDR2 SNEGSKA come from the germline V gene (reference sequence). CDR3 protein: CSASPQDYEQYF. The CDR3 nucleotides read TGCAGTGCTAGTCCTCAGGACTACGAGCAGTACTTC.

This clonotype was detected many times. The chain combines TRBV4-3 with TRBJ1-2; TRBD1 might be the D (5 bases). With 3 bases removed from V and 6 bases from J, the gap between germline ends came to 11 bases. The CDR3 runs to 13 residues. The germline CDR1 and CDR2 sequences are LGHNA and YSLEER. CDR3 nucleotide sequence: TGCGCCAGCAGCCACGACAGAGGGCATGGCTACACCTTC. Translation gives CASSHDRGHGYTF.

This clonotype was picked up many times. This sequence joins TRBV20-1 and TRBJ2-1; TRBD2 is a possible D gene (6 bases). CDR1 and CDR2 from the germline V gene are DFQATT and SNEGSKA (reference sequence). The ends were cut back, 3 bases at V and 7 bases at J, with 22 bases in the middle. This CDR3 region has 16 residues. CDR3 region: CSASGDSVGFGNEQFF. CDR3 DNA: TGCAGTGCTAGCGGGGACTCGGTGGGGTTCGGGAATGAGCAGTTCTTC.

This clonotype was recorded many times. V and J are TRBV5-1 and TRBJ2-5; D tentatively fits TRBD1 or TRBD2 (5 bases each). CDR3 length equals 13 residues. The germline V and J ends were trimmed by 4 bases and 5 bases, with 12 bases remaining between them. CDR1 and CDR2 (germline): SGHRS, YFSETQ. In DNA form, the CDR3 reads TGCGCCAGCAGCGAGGGGATGGTGGAGACCCAGTACTTC. Protein sequence: CASSEGMVETQYF. Full variable domain (missing parts from reference TRBV5-1 and TRBJ2-5): KAGVTQTPRYLIKTRGQQVTLSCSPISGHRSVSWYQQTPGQGLQFLFEYFSETQRNKGNFPGRFSGRQFSNSRSEMNVSTLELGDSALYLCASSEGMVETQYFGPGTRLLVL.

The chain has TRBV7-2 and TRBJ2-3, with D perhaps TRBD2 (6 bases). The germline CDR1 and CDR2 sequences are SGHTA and FQGNSA. There are 15 residues in the CDR3. V was pared by 5 bases and J by 2 bases, with 14 bases between. The CDR3 loop reads CASSPVRGTTDTQYF. CDR3 bases: TGTGCCAGCAGCCCCGTCCGGGGGACCACAGATACGCAGTATTTT.

The chain links TRBV3-1 to TRBJ2-5, with D perhaps being TRBD1 or TRBD2 (5 bases each). Trimming removed 4 bases from V and 5 bases from J, with 23 bases in between. CDR3 size: 17 residues. Germline V lookup: CDR1 LGHDT, CDR2 YNNKEL (reference sequence). CDR3 bases: TGTGCCAGCAGCCCCCCTTCGGTGGCAGGGACGCCGGAGACCCAGTACTTC. Translating gives CASSPPSVAGTPETQYF.

Only a few counts were recorded for this clonotype. The chain couples TRBV20-1 to TRBJ1-1, with 7 bases identical to TRBD1. V shed 6 bases, J shed 4 bases, and the junction held 8 bases outside the gene matches. This CDR3 comprises 13 residues. Per germline, CDR1 DFQATT and CDR2 SNEGSKA (reference sequence). The CDR3 loop reads CSATQGQITEAFF. In DNA, the CDR3 is TGCAGTGCCACACAGGGGCAGATCACTGAAGCTTTCTTT.

Points on this clonotype: One base away lies a much larger clone, so this may be a sequencing read error. The chain uses TRBV7-2 and TRBJ1-6; 8 nucleotides align to TRBD1. The CDR3 consists of 15 residues. V shed 5 bases, J shed 9 bases, and the junction held 9 bases outside the gene matches. Germline CDR1 is SGHTA and CDR2 is FQGNSA. The CDR3 protein is CASSPRQGLGSPLHF. The CDR3 DNA is TGTGCCAGCAGCCCCCGACAGGGGCTCGGTTCACCCCTCCACTTT.

The chain employs TRBV12-5 and TRBJ1-2; 9 bases fit TRBD1. The V gene end was trimmed by 1 base and the J gene end by 7 bases; junction bases not matched to a gene: 7. CDR3 length: 15 residues. Germline CDR1 is LGHNT and CDR2 is FRNRAP. CDR3 protein: CASGLETGGPGGYTF. CDR3 nucleotide sequence: TGTGCTAGTGGTTTGGAGACAGGGGGTCCGGGTGGCTACACCTTC.